This T cell receptor (beta chain) was obtained from a study of blood T cell repertoires in COVID-19. As for the study in general: The United States, Italy and Spain supplied acute and convalescent COVID-19 samples. From T cells, B-cell-depleted T cells, or PBMCs came the material, which was cDNA or gDNA.

In the source study's methods: Reference gene primer amplification gave estimated nucleated cell counts. Measured with immunoSEQ multiplex PCR; TCRdb has only the in-frame clones, and not every one. D and trimming were read from the DNA, whereas the V and J calls and clone size are those reported in that table. Seen here are under 60,000 clones, over 90% observed once, and the top ten hold almost 4%. The V end was cut by 5 bases, the J end by 6 bases, with 26 bases between. The germline CDR1 and CDR2 sequences are SGHAT and FQNNGV. This CDR3 spans 17 amino acids. The clonotype was recovered from a man aged 45-65 years with acute or convalescent COVID-19. Sequencing was carried out using peripheral blood. The J gene is TRBJ2-7, the V gene TRBV11-2, with a tentative D call TRBD2 (6 bases). CDR3 in DNA: TGTGCCAGCAGCCCCCCCACTGGGGGACTCACCACAGTCGAGCAGTACTTC. Translating gives CASSPPTGGLTTVEQYF. The full variable domain, with the rest looked up from reference TRBV11-2 and TRBJ2-7, is EAGVAQSPRYKIIEKRQSVAFWCNPISGHATLYWYQQILGQGPKLLIQFQNNGVVDDSQLPKDRFSAERLKGVDSTLKIQPAKLEDSAVYLCASSPPTGGLTTVEQYFGPGTRLTVT.